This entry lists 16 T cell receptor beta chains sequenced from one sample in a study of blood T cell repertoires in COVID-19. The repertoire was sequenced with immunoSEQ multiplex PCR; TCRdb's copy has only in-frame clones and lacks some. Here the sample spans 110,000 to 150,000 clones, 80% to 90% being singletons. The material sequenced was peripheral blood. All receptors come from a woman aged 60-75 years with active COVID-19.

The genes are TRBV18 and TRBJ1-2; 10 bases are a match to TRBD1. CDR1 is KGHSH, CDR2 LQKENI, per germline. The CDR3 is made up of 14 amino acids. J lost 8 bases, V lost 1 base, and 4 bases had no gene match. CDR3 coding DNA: TGTGCCAGCTCACCACGGGACAGGGGATCGGGCTACACCTTC. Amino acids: CASSPRDRGSGYTF. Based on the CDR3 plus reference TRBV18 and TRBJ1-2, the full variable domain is NAGVMQNPRHLVRRRGQEARLRCSPMKGHSHVYWYRQLPEEGLKFMVYLQKENIIDESGMPKERFSAEFPKEGPSILRIQQVVRGDSAAYFCASSPRDRGSGYTFGSGTRLTVV.

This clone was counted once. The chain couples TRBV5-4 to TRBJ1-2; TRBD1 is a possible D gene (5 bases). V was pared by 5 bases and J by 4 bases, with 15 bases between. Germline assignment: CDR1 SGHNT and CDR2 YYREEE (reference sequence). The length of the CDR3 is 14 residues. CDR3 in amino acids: CASREGTVGYGYTF. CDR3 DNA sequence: TGTGCCAGCAGGGAGGGGACGGTGGGCTATGGCTACACCTTC.

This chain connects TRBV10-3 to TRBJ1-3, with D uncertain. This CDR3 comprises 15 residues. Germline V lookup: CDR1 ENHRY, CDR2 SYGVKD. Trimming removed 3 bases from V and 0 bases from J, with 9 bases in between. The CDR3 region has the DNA TGTGCCATCAGTGATACCGTTAGCTCTGGAAACACCATATATTTT. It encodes CAISDTVSSGNTIYF.

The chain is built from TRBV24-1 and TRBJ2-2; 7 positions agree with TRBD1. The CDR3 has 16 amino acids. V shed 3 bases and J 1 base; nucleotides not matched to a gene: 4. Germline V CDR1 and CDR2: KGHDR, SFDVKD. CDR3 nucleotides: TGTGCCACCAGTGATGCGGACAGGTTGAACACCGGGGAGCTGTTTTTT. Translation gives CATSDADRLNTGELFF.

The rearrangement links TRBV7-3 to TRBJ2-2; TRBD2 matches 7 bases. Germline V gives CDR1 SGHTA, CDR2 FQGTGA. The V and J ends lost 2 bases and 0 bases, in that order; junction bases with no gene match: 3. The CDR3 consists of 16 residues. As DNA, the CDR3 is TGTGCCAGCAGCTTAGCGGGAGCGGCGAACACCGGGGAGCTGTTTTTT. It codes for CASSLAGAANTGELFF.

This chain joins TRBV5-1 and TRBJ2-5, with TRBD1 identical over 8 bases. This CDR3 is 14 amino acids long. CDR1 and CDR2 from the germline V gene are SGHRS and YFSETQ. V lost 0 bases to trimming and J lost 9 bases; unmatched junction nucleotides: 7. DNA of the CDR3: TGCGCCAGCAGCTTGGAGACAGGGGCCGCCCCCCAGTACTTC. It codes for CASSLETGAAPQYF.

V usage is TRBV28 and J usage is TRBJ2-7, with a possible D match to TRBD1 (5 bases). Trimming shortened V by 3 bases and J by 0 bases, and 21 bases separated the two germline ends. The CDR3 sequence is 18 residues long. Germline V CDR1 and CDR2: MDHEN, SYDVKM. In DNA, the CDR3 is TGTGCCAGCAGTTTGATCGACAGTGGGGCTTTCCGCTCCTACGAGCAGTACTTC. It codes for CASSLIDSGAFRSYEQYF.

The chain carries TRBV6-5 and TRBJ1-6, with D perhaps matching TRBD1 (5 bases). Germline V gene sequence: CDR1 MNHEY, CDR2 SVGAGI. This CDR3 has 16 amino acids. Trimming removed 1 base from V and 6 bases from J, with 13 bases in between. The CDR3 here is CASSYFGGGGNSPLHF. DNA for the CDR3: TGTGCCAGCAGTTACTTCGGGGGAGGAGGTAATTCACCCCTCCACTTT.

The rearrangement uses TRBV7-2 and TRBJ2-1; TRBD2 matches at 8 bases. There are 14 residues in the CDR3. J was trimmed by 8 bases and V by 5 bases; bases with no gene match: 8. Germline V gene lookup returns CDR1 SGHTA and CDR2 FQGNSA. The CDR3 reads CASSLWTSRDEQFF. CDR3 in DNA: TGTGCCAGCAGCCTTTGGACTAGCAGGGATGAGCAGTTCTTC.

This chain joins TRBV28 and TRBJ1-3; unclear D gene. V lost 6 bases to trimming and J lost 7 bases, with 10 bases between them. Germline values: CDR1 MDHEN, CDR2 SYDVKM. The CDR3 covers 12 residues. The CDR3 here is CASSSWANTIYF. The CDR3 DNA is TGTGCCAGCAGCTCTTGGGCCAACACCATATATTTT. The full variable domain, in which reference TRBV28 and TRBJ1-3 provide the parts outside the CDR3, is DVKVTQSSRYLVKRTGEKVFLECVQDMDHENMFWYRQDPGLGLRLIYFSYDVKMKEKGDIPEGYSVSREKKERFSLILESASTNQTSMYLCASSSWANTIYFGEGSWLTVV.

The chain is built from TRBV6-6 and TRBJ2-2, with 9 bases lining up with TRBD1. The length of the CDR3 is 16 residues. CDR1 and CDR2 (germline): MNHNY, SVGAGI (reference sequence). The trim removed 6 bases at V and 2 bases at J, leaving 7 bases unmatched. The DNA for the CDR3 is TGTGCCAGCAGAACTCCGGGACAGGGTAACACCGGGGAGCTGTTTTTT. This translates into CASRTPGQGNTGELFF.

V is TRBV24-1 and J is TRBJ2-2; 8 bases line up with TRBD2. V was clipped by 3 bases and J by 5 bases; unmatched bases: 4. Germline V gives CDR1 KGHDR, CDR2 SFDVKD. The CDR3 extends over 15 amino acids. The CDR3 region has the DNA TGTGCCACCAGTGATCCGGGAGGGCCAACCGGGGAGCTGTTTTTT. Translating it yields CATSDPGGPTGELFF.

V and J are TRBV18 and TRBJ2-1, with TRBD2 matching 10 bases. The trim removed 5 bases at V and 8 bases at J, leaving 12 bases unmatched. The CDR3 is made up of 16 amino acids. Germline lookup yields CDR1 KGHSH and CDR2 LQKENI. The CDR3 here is CASSAGASGSRYEQFF. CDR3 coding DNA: TGTGCCAGCTCAGCGGGGGCTAGCGGGAGTAGGTATGAGCAGTTCTTC.

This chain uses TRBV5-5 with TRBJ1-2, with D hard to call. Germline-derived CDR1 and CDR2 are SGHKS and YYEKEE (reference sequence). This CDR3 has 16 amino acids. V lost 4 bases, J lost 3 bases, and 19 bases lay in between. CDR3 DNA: TGTGCCAGCAGCCCATTCCAGCAGGCCTCTCACTATGGCTACACCTTC. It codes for CASSPFQQASHYGYTF.

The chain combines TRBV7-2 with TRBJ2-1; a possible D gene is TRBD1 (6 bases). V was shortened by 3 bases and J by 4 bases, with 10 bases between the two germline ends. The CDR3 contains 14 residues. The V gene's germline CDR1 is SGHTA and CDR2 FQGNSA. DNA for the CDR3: TGTGCCAGCAGCTTTAGGACAGCTTACAATGAGCAGTTCTTC. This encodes CASSFRTAYNEQFF.

The CDR3 region is CASSLYPPTSGRALSEQYF. In DNA, the CDR3 is TGTGCCAGCAGCCTATACCCCCCGACTAGCGGGAGGGCCCTCTCCGAGCAGTACTTC. The rearrangement joins TRBV7-2 to TRBJ2-7; 14 nucleotides align to TRBD2. The junction had 18 bases not matched to a gene; V was cut back by 5 bases and J by 6 bases. The CDR3 consists of 19 residues. Germline V gene data show CDR1 as SGHTA and CDR2 as FQGNSA.